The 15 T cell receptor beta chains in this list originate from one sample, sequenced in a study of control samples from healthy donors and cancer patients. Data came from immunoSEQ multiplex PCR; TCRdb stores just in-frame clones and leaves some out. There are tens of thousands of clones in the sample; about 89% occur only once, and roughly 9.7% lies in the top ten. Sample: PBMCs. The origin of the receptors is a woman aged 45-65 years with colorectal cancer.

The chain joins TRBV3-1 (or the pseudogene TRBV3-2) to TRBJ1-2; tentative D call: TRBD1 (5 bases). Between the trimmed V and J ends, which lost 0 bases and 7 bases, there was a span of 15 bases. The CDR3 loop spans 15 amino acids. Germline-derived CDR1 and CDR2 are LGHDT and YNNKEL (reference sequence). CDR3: CASSQDMGVEGGYTF. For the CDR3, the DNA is TGTGCCAGCAGCCAAGATATGGGGGTAGAAGGTGGCTACACCTTC.

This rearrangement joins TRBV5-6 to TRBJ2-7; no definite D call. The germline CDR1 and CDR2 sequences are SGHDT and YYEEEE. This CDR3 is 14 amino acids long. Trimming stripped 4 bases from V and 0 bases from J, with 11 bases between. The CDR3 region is CASSRTFSSYEQYV. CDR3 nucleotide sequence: TGTGCCAGCAGCCGGACGTTCAGCTCCTACGAGCAGTACGTC.

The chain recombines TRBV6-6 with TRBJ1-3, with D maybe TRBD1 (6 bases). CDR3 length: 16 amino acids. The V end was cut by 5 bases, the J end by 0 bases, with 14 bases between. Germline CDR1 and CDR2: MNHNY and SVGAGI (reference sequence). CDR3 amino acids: CASSTPLGASGNTIYF. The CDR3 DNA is TGTGCCAGCAGTACCCCTTTGGGGGCCTCTGGAAACACCATATATTTT.

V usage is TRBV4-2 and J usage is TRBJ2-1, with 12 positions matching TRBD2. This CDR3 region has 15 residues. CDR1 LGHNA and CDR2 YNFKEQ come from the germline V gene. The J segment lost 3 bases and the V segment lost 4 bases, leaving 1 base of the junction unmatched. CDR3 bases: TGTGCCAGCAGCCGGACTAGCGGGGACTACAATGAGCAGTTCTTC. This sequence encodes CASSRTSGDYNEQFF.

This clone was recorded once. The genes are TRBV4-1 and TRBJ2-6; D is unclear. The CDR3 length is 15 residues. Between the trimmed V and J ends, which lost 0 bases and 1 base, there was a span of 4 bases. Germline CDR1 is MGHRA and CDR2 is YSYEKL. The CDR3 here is CASSQDVSGANVLTF. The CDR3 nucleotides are TGCGCCAGCAGCCAAGATGTATCTGGGGCCAACGTCCTGACTTTC.

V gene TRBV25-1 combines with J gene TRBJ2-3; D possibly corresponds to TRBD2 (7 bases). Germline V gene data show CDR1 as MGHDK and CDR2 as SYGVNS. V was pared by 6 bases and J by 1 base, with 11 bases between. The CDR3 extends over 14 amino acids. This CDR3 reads CASRRGLGTDTQYF. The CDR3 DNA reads TGTGCCAGCAGGCGGGGGCTGGGCACAGATACGCAGTATTTT.

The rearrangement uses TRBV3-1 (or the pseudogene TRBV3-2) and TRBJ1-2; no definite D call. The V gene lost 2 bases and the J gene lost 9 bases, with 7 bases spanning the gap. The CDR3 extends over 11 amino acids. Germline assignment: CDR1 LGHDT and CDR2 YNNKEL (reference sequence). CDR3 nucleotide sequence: TGTGCCAGCAGCCAATTTATACGCTACACCTTC. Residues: CASSQFIRYTF.

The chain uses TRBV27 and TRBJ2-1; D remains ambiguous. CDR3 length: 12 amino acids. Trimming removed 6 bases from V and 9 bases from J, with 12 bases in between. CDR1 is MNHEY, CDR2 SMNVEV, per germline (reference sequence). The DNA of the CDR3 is TGTGCCAGCAGCAAACCTATGGGTGAGCAGTTCTTC. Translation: CASSKPMGEQFF.

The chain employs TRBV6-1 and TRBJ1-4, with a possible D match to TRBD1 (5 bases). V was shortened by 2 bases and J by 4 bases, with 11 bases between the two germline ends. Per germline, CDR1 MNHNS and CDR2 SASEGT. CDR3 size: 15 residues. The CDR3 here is CASSELWGLNEKLFF. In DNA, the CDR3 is TGTGCCAGCAGTGAACTTTGGGGACTTAATGAAAAACTGTTTTTT.

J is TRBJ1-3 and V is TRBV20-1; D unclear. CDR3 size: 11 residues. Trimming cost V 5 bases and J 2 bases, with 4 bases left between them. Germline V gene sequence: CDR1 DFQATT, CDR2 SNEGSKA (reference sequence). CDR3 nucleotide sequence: TGCAGTGCTCGGGCTGGAAACACCATATATTTT. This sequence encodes CSARAGNTIYF.

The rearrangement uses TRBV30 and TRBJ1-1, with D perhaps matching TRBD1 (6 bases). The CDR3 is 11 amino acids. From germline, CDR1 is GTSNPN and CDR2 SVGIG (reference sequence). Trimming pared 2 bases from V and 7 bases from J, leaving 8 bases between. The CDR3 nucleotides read TGTGCCTGGAGTCGACAGGTTGAAGCTTTCTTT. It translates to CAWSRQVEAFF.

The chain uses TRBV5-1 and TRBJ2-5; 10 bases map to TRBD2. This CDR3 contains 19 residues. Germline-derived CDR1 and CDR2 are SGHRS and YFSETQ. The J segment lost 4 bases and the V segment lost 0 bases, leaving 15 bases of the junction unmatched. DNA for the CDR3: TGCGCCAGCAGCTTGGGCCCCGTAGGAGTAGCGGGGGGACGAGAGACCCAGTACTTC. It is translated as CASSLGPVGVAGGRETQYF.

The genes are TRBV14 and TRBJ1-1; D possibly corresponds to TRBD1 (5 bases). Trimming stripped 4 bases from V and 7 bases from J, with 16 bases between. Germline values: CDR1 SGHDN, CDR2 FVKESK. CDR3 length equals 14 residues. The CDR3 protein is CASSLQGIKVEAFF. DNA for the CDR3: TGTGCCAGCAGCCTGCAGGGAATTAAGGTTGAAGCTTTCTTT.

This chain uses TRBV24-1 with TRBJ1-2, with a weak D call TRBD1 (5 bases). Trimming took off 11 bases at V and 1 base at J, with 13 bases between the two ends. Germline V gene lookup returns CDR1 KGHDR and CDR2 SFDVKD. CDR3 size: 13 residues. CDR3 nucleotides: TGTGCCATCCAAGACAGCCATAACTATGGCTACACCTTC. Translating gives CAIQDSHNYGYTF.

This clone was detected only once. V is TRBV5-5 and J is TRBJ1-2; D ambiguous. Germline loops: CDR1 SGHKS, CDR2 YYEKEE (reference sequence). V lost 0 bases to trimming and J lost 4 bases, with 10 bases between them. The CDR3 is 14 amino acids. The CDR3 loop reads CASSLEVEGYGYTF. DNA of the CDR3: TGTGCCAGCAGCTTGGAGGTGGAAGGCTATGGCTACACCTTC.